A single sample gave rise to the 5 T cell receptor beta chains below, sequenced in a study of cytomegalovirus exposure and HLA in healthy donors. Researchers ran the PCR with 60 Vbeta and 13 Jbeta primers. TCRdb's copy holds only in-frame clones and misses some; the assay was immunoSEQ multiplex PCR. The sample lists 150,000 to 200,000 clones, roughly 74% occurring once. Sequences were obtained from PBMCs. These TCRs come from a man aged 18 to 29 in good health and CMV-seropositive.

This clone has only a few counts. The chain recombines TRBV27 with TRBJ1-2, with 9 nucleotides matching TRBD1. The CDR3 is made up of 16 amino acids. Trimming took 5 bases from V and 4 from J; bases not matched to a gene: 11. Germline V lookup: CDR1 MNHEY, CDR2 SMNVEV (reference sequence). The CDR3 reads CASSVHPGQGFYGYTF. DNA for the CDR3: TGTGCCAGCAGTGTCCACCCGGGACAGGGTTTCTATGGCTACACCTTC.

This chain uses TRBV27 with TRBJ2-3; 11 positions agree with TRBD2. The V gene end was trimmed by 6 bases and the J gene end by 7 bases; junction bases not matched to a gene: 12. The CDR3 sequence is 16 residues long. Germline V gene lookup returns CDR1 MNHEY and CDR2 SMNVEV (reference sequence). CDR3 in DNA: TGTGCCAGCAGCATTAGGGGGACTAGCGGTACCCATACGCAGTATTTT. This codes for CASSIRGTSGTHTQYF.

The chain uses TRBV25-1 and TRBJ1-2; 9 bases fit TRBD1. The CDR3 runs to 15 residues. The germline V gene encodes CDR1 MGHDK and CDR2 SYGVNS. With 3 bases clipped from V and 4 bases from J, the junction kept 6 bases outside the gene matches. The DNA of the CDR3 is TGTGCCAGCAGTGACCCCGGGACAGGGAGCTATGGCTACACCTTC. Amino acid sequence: CASSDPGTGSYGYTF.

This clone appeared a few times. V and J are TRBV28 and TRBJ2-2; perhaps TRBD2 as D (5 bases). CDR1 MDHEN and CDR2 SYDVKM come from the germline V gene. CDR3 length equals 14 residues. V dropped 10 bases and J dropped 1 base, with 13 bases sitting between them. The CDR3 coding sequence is TGTGCCACCCTGGGGAGCATGAACACCGGGGAGCTGTTTTTT. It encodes CATLGSMNTGELFF.

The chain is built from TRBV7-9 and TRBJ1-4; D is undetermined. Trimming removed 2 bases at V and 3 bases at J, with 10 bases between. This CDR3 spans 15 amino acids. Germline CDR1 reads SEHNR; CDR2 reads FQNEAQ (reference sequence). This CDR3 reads CASSLPRDPNEKLFF. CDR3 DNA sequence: TGTGCCAGCAGCTTACCGCGGGATCCTAATGAAAAACTGTTTTTT.